This TCR beta chain was retrieved from a study of blood T cell repertoires in COVID-19 (dated by TCRdb to between 2020 and 2021). Background for the entire study: The collaborator samples originated in the United States, Italy and Spain and spanned the acute and convalescent phases of COVID-19. The material from the prospective study consisted of cDNA or gDNA derived from T cells, B-cell-depleted T cells, or PBMCs. Deeply sampled blood TCRbeta repertoires from subjects exposed to, actively infected with, or recovered from COVID-19 were included in the dataset. The repertoires were released in a freely available public database intended as a resource for research on the immune response to SARS-CoV-2. Samples were obtained from the ongoing ImmuneRACE study (first 160 participants) and from roughly 1,300 subjects provided by 6 global collaborators. The sample metadata nearly always contained a de-identified subject ID, COVID-19 status, age in years and sex. Where HLA class I and class II types were available, the types were taken from metadata supplied by the sample provider, not from assay-based typing.

The investigation overall reported the following: How much clinical and demographic metadata was included differed by source and by participant, and the metadata was provided uncurated.

TCRbeta CDR3 regions were amplified from genomic DNA using the immunoSEQ Assay, a bias-controlled multiplex PCR. The original methods were these. Within the assay, amplification of reference gene primers was used to estimate how many nucleated cells each sample contained. To quantify the absolute abundance of each unique TCRbeta CDR3 rearrangement, sequence reads were collapsed and filtered. For each sample, productive Simpson clonality was calculated by taking the square root of Simpson's diversity index across productive rearrangements. TCRdb's version of the immuneACCESS table is confined to in-frame rearrangements and falls short of the full clone set. An unresolved V gene accounts for under half of the shortfall where checked; the remainder is of unknown origin. That table is the source of V, J and clone size, and D and trimming were worked out from the DNA. This sample comprises approximately 300,000 clones, about 92% of them detected only once. The top ten clones comprise 2.6% of the sample.

As to this clone: Its target antigen remains unknown. Per-base quality was not reported, and no clone a single base away is much larger than it.

Participants in the prospective study were aged roughly 18 to 100 years, lived in 24 United States geographic areas, and enrolled through a virtual design. In the prospective study, participants were assigned to cohorts based on the clinical history participants reported in a screening survey and a study questionnaire. Recovered participants in ImmuneRACE Cohort 3 were defined as having two consecutive negative NP/OP PCR tests, clearance from a healthcare professional, or resolution of symptoms. Each participant in the prospective study had whole blood, serum and a nasopharyngeal or oropharyngeal swab collected by mobile phlebotomists. Prospective study participants could optionally give additional blood draws and questionnaires over an approximately two-month period. Blood samples from the prospective study were shipped frozen or at room temperature prior to DNA extraction. Including the terminal cysteine and phenylalanine, the CDR3 comprises 11 residues. Kept here is only the CDR3 DNA, which spans 33 bases and is read in frame from base 1. V is clipped by 7 bases and J by 7 bases, and the sequence between their germline boundaries is 8 bases long. The germline V gene encodes CDR1 LNHNV and CDR2 YYDKDF (reference sequence).

This receptor was identified in a man in his 60s who had recovered from COVID-19. The V and J segments used are TRBV15 and TRBJ2-1; the D gene cannot be named for sure. Material: PBMCs or T cells enriched from blood (not recorded which). In nucleotide form, the sequence is TGTGCCACCACCCACGGTAATGAGCAGTTCTTC. It specifies CATTHGNEQFF.